These T cell receptor beta chains were read from a single sample in a study of early T cells in non-severe SARS-CoV-2 infection. TCRdb fed the 5' RACE reads into MiXCR, producing one record per CDR3 protein. The sample comprises about 83,000 distinct CDR3 sequences, around an eighth of which are singletons, and approximately 7% rests with the top ten. The sequencing input was whole blood. All receptors come from an adult who was a healthcare worker with PCR-confirmed SARS-CoV-2 infection or an uninfected control (not recorded which). CDR3s include the opening cysteine and the closing phenylalanine or tryptophan. The order of the fields is D gene, J gene, clone size, V gene, CDR3 protein, CDR3 DNA. The D gene is left open where the match is weak. Size is stated for part of the rows, as once, few or many counts, or as a class when the clone is expanded.

d_call: -; j_call: TRBJ2-3; clone_size: -; v_call: TRBV29-1; cdr3_aa: CVTDTDTQYF; cdr3_nt: TGCGTTACCGATACAGATACGCAGTATTTT
d_call: -; j_call: TRBJ2-7; clone_size: -; v_call: TRBV12-3/TRBV12-4; cdr3_aa: CASTDRRVSYEQYF; cdr3_nt: TGTGCCAGCACCGACCGACGGGTCTCCTACGAGCAGTACTTC
d_call: -; j_call: TRBJ2-4; clone_size: few; v_call: TRBV12-3/TRBV12-4; cdr3_aa: CASSFWALAKNIQYF; cdr3_nt: TGTGCCAGCAGTTTCTGGGCCCTAGCCAAAAACATTCAGTACTTC
d_call: -; j_call: TRBJ2-6; clone_size: few; v_call: TRBV7-6; cdr3_aa: CASSAVSGANVLTF; cdr3_nt: TGTGCCAGCAGCGCAGTCTCTGGGGCCAACGTCCTGACTTTC
d_call: -; j_call: TRBJ1-2; clone_size: many; v_call: TRBV9; cdr3_aa: CASSRDVYGYTF; cdr3_nt: TGTGCCAGCAGCCGTGATGTCTATGGCTACACCTTC
d_call: TRBD2; j_call: TRBJ2-1; clone_size: many; v_call: TRBV6-4; cdr3_aa: CASSSRSGRAYNEQFF; cdr3_nt: TGTGCCAGCAGTAGCAGGAGCGGGAGGGCCTACAATGAGCAGTTCTTC
d_call: TRBD1; j_call: TRBJ2-7; clone_size: few; v_call: TRBV9; cdr3_aa: CASSVGVGQHSYEQYF; cdr3_nt: TGTGCCAGCAGCGTAGGGGTGGGACAGCACTCCTACGAGCAGTACTTC
d_call: TRBD2; j_call: TRBJ2-2; clone_size: few; v_call: TRBV24-1; cdr3_aa: CATSDSGGTGELFF; cdr3_nt: TGTGCCACCAGTGATTCGGGAGGTACCGGGGAGCTGTTTTTT
d_call: -; j_call: TRBJ2-7; clone_size: -; v_call: TRBV27; cdr3_aa: CARSSRYSYEQYF; cdr3_nt: TGTGCCAGATCGTCCCGATACTCCTACGAGCAGTACTTC
d_call: TRBD1; j_call: TRBJ1-2; clone_size: -; v_call: TRBV29-1; cdr3_aa: CSSERQGDGYTF; cdr3_nt: TGCAGCTCCGAACGGCAGGGGGATGGCTACACCTTC
d_call: TRBD1; j_call: TRBJ1-4; clone_size: -; v_call: TRBV11-2; cdr3_aa: CASSLTGQFNEKLFF; cdr3_nt: TGTGCCAGCAGCCTAACGGGACAGTTTAATGAAAAACTGTTTTTT
d_call: TRBD2; j_call: TRBJ2-7; clone_size: few; v_call: TRBV11-2; cdr3_aa: CASSPAGLSSYEQYF; cdr3_nt: TGTGCCAGCAGCCCAGCGGGGCTGAGCTCCTACGAGCAGTACTTC
d_call: -; j_call: TRBJ2-7; clone_size: few; v_call: TRBV7-2; cdr3_aa: CASSRVHEAYEQYF; cdr3_nt: TGTGCCAGCAGCAGGGTACACGAAGCCTACGAGCAGTACTTC
d_call: -; j_call: TRBJ2-5; clone_size: few; v_call: TRBV11-2; cdr3_aa: CASSLYRETQYF; cdr3_nt: TGTGCCAGCAGCTTATACCGGGAGACCCAGTACTTC
d_call: -; j_call: TRBJ2-1; clone_size: -; v_call: TRBV7-3; cdr3_aa: CASSLDRGNHNEQLF; cdr3_nt: TGTGCCAGCAGCTTAGATCGTGGGAACCACAATGAGCAGCTCTTC
d_call: -; j_call: TRBJ2-5; clone_size: -; v_call: TRBV2; cdr3_aa: CASSTYRVETQYF; cdr3_nt: TGTGCCAGCAGTACATACAGGGTAGAGACCCAGTACTTC
d_call: TRBD1; j_call: TRBJ2-5; clone_size: -; v_call: TRBV20-1; cdr3_aa: CSARGTGSTETQYF; cdr3_nt: TGCAGTGCTAGAGGGACAGGGAGTACGGAGACCCAGTACTTC
d_call: -; j_call: TRBJ2-1; clone_size: -; v_call: TRBV15; cdr3_aa: CGTSRVNRARGNEQSF; cdr3_nt: TGTGGCACCAGCAGAGTGAACAGGGCCCGAGGAAATGAGCAGTCCTTC
d_call: -; j_call: TRBJ2-3; clone_size: -; v_call: TRBV27; cdr3_aa: CAKLRDGERDTQYF; cdr3_nt: TGTGCCAAACTCCGGGACGGTGAGAGAGATACGCAGTATTTT
d_call: -; j_call: TRBJ2-2; clone_size: many; v_call: TRBV29-1; cdr3_aa: CSVETESNTGELFF; cdr3_nt: TGCAGCGTTGAGACGGAATCGAACACCGGGGAGCTGTTTTTT
d_call: TRBD1; j_call: TRBJ1-1; clone_size: -; v_call: TRBV2; cdr3_aa: CASSLKQGGTEAFF; cdr3_nt: TGTGCCAGCAGTCTAAAACAGGGGGGCACTGAAGCTTTCTTT
d_call: -; j_call: TRBJ1-4; clone_size: -; v_call: TRBV5-1; cdr3_aa: CASSLSGEPNEKLFF; cdr3_nt: TGCGCCAGCAGCCTCTCGGGGGAACCTAATGAAAAACTGTTTTTT
d_call: -; j_call: TRBJ2-6; clone_size: -; v_call: TRBV7-8; cdr3_aa: CASSLHGVGANVLTF; cdr3_nt: TGTGCCAGCAGCTTACATGGGGTAGGGGCCAACGTCCTGACTTTC
d_call: -; j_call: TRBJ2-2; clone_size: -; v_call: TRBV5-1; cdr3_aa: CASSFRTVDTGELFF; cdr3_nt: TGCGCCAGCAGCTTCCGGACAGTCGACACCGGGGAGCTGTTTTTT
d_call: -; j_call: TRBJ1-1; clone_size: -; v_call: TRBV5-4; cdr3_aa: CASSGDWNTEAFF; cdr3_nt: TGTGCCAGCAGCGGCGATTGGAACACTGAAGCTTTCTTT
d_call: -; j_call: TRBJ1-2; clone_size: -; v_call: TRBV30; cdr3_aa: CAWRQGAYGYTF; cdr3_nt: TGTGCCTGGAGACAGGGCGCGTATGGCTACACCTTC
d_call: -; j_call: TRBJ2-7; clone_size: many; v_call: TRBV19; cdr3_aa: CASSIVGPIYEQYF; cdr3_nt: TGTGCCAGTAGTATAGTGGGACCCATCTACGAGCAGTACTTC
d_call: TRBD2; j_call: TRBJ2-3; clone_size: many; v_call: TRBV7-9; cdr3_aa: CASSLLAGVGDTQYF; cdr3_nt: TGTGCCAGCAGCCTACTAGCGGGAGTGGGGGATACGCAGTATTTT
d_call: -; j_call: TRBJ2-3; clone_size: few; v_call: TRBV7-3; cdr3_aa: CASSYNEGADTQYF; cdr3_nt: TGTGCCAGCAGTTACAATGAGGGGGCAGATACGCAGTATTTT
d_call: -; j_call: TRBJ2-1; clone_size: many; v_call: TRBV27; cdr3_aa: CASSTGTPGGEQFF; cdr3_nt: TGTGCCAGCAGTACCGGGACTCCCGGGGGTGAGCAGTTCTTC
d_call: -; j_call: TRBJ2-1; clone_size: -; v_call: TRBV18; cdr3_aa: CASSPQSSEQFF; cdr3_nt: TGTGCCAGCTCACCCCAGAGTAGTGAGCAGTTCTTC
d_call: -; j_call: TRBJ2-7; clone_size: few; v_call: TRBV6-6; cdr3_aa: CASSYQETYEQYF; cdr3_nt: TGTGCCAGCAGTTACCAGGAGACTTACGAGCAGTACTTC
d_call: -; j_call: TRBJ1-4; clone_size: few; v_call: TRBV25-1; cdr3_aa: CASSANPGIAAEKLFF; cdr3_nt: TGTGCCAGCAGTGCCAACCCGGGGATTGCGGCTGAAAAACTGTTTTTT
d_call: -; j_call: TRBJ2-2; clone_size: few; v_call: TRBV9; cdr3_aa: CASSPRLDRRGGELFF; cdr3_nt: TGTGCCAGCAGCCCTCGTTTAGATAGGAGGGGCGGGGAGCTGTTTTTT
d_call: TRBD1; j_call: TRBJ2-6; clone_size: many; v_call: TRBV5-5; cdr3_aa: CASSLRGTGTSGANVLTF; cdr3_nt: TGTGCCAGCAGCTTGCGAGGGACAGGTACCTCTGGGGCCAACGTCCTGACTTTC
d_call: -; j_call: TRBJ1-5; clone_size: many; v_call: TRBV7-8; cdr3_aa: CASSEGRYSNQPQHF; cdr3_nt: TGTGCCAGCAGCGAGGGACGGTATAGCAATCAGCCCCAGCATTTT
d_call: -; j_call: TRBJ2-5; clone_size: -; v_call: TRBV4-1; cdr3_aa: CASSHQGGETQYF; cdr3_nt: TGCGCCAGCAGCCATCAAGGGGGAGAGACCCAGTACTTC